The clone carrying this T cell receptor (beta chain) has a handful of counts. The antigen is unknown. Specified treatment: roughly 11-day PBMC culture with coronavirus spike peptide pools or control peptides (ViraFEST assay). Investigators obtained the unexposed donor's CD4+ T cells before the COVID-19 pandemic (2011-2018). The data originate from a study of vaccination and CD4 T cells after COVID-19. In the study overall: Collection of post-COVID samples occurred a median approximately 97 days after diagnosis, spanning a range of 35 to 161.

The Oncomine TCR Beta short-read assay sequenced DNA from cultured CD4+ T cells. CD4+ T cells were cultured, and genomic DNA was extracted from them. Via MiXCR, TCRdb re-called the PCR reads, giving one row per CDR3 protein. The sample carries fewer than 10,000 distinct CDR3 sequences, about 35% recorded once. This clonotype was sampled from a human donor in good health. What was sequenced was CD4+ T cells from blood, cultured in vitro.

DNA for the CDR3: TGTGCCACCCTAGTGCCGGGACACCTAAGCAATCAGCCCCAGCATTTT. It is translated as CATLVPGHLSNQPQHF. This chain links TRBV28 with TRBJ1-5; D may be TRBD1 (6 bases). V was pared by 10 bases and J by 1 base, with 20 bases between. Germline V gene data show CDR1 as MDHEN and CDR2 as SYDVKM. This CDR3 has 16 amino acids.